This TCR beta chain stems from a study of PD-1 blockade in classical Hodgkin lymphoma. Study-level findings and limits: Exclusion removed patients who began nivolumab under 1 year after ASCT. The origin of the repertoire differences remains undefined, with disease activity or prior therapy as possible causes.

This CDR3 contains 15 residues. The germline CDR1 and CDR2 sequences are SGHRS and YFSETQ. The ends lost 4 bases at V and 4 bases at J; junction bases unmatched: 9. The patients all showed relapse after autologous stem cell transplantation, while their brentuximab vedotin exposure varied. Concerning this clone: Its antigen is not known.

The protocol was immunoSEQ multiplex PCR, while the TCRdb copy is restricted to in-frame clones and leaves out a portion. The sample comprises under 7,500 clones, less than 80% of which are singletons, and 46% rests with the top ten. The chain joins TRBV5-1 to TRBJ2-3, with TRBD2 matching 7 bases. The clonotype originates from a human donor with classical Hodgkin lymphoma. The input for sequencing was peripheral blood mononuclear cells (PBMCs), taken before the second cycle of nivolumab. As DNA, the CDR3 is TGCGCCAGCAGCAGAACTAGCGTACGGGCAGATACGCAGTATTTT. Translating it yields CASSRTSVRADTQYF. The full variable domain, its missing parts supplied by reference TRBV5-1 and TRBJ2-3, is KAGVTQTPRYLIKTRGQQVTLSCSPISGHRSVSWYQQTPGQGLQFLFEYFSETQRNKGNFPGRFSGRQFSNSRSEMNVSTLELGDSALYLCASSRTSVRADTQYFGPGTRLTVL.